These 28 T cell receptor beta chains share one sample of origin, sequenced in a study of blood T cell repertoires in COVID-19. Generated by immunoSEQ multiplex PCR, the TCRdb table keeps only in-frame clones and is missing some. The sample carries approximately 260,000 clones, over 85% recorded once. Sequencing input: PBMCs or T cells enriched from blood (not recorded which). Every receptor here comes from a woman in her sixties or seventies who had recovered from COVID-19.

There are a few counts of this clone. The chain combines TRBV16 with TRBJ1-5; D remains unclear. There are 13 residues in the CDR3. Germline V gives CDR1 KGHSY, CDR2 FQNENV. V lost 4 bases, J lost 2 bases, and 6 bases lay in between. This chain's CDR3 is CASSPSRNQPQHF. In DNA, the CDR3 is TGTGCCAGCAGCCCCAGTCGCAATCAGCCCCAGCATTTT.

This chain joins TRBV29-1 and TRBJ2-2; possible D gene TRBD2, 8 bases. Germline CDR1 is SQVTM and CDR2 is ANQGSEA. V lost 4 bases and J 1 base, leaving 16 bases between the germline ends. CDR3 length equals 16 residues. Here the CDR3 reads CSVAGGGDKNTGELFF. The CDR3 region has the DNA TGCAGCGTTGCGGGAGGGGGCGACAAGAACACCGGGGAGCTGTTTTTT.

This chain links TRBV4-2 with TRBJ2-1, with 7 bases fitting TRBD2. The CDR3 is 17 residues long. V shed 4 bases and J 0 bases; nucleotides not matched to a gene: 9. In germline, CDR1 is LGHNA, CDR2 YNFKEQ. The CDR3 reads CASSLEPSGSSYNEQFF. The CDR3 DNA reads as TGTGCCAGCAGCCTTGAACCTAGCGGTTCCTCCTACAATGAGCAGTTCTTC.

This clone turned up a few times. The identical CDR3 is also encoded by other nucleotide sequences in the sample. The chain links TRBV7-9 to TRBJ2-2; 10 positions match TRBD2. This CDR3 has 16 residues. Germline V gene data show CDR1 as SEHNR and CDR2 as FQNEAQ (reference sequence). Losses at the gene ends were 1 base for V and 5 bases for J; bases not matched to a gene: 4. The CDR3 region has the DNA TGTGCCAGCAGCTTAGGTTCTAGCGGGAGAACCGGGGAGCTGTTTTTT. This codes for CASSLGSSGRTGELFF.

This clone was counted only a few times. V and J are TRBV18 and TRBJ2-7; TRBD1 matches 7 bases. V was pared by 5 bases and J by 5 bases, with 6 bases of the junction left unmatched. The CDR3 spans 13 residues. Germline V gene data show CDR1 as KGHSH and CDR2 as LQKENI. CDR3: CASSKLDRDEQYF. CDR3 nucleotides: TGTGCCAGCTCAAAACTCGACAGGGACGAGCAGTACTTC.

The rearrangement joins TRBV7-6 to TRBJ2-7, with 15 bases matching TRBD2. J lost 4 bases, V lost 5 bases, and 6 bases had no gene match. CDR3 length equals 16 residues. Germline CDR1 SGHVS, CDR2 FNYEAQ. The CDR3 region has the DNA TGTGCCAGCAGCCTCCTCGGGACTAGCGGGGGGTACGAGCAGTACTTC. Protein sequence: CASSLLGTSGGYEQYF.

The gene calls are TRBV28 and TRBJ2-7; the D is unclear. The CDR3 contains 16 residues. Trimming removed 4 bases from V and 0 bases from J, with 16 bases in between. The germline V gene has CDR1 MDHEN and CDR2 SYDVKM. The chain's CDR3 is CASSYEEQINSYEQYF. Written as DNA, the CDR3 is TGTGCCAGCAGTTATGAAGAACAAATCAACTCCTACGAGCAGTACTTC. Using reference TRBV28 and TRBJ2-7 for the parts outside the CDR3, the full variable domain is DVKVTQSSRYLVKRTGEKVFLECVQDMDHENMFWYRQDPGLGLRLIYFSYDVKMKEKGDIPEGYSVSREKKERFSLILESASTNQTSMYLCASSYEEQINSYEQYFGPGTRLTVT.

This rearrangement joins TRBV10-2 to TRBJ1-1; 8 nucleotides match TRBD1. CDR3 size: 13 residues. The germline V gene encodes CDR1 WSHSY and CDR2 SAAADI. J was trimmed by 5 bases and V by 10 bases; bases with no gene match: 9. CDR3 residues: CATQDRVRTEAFF. CDR3 nucleotides: TGCGCCACCCAGGACAGGGTTAGGACTGAAGCTTTCTTT.

This sequence joins TRBV5-1 and TRBJ1-4; no reliable D call. Per germline, CDR1 SGHRS and CDR2 YFSETQ. This CDR3 comprises 15 residues. Trimming pared 2 bases from V and 3 bases from J, leaving 11 bases between. In DNA form, the CDR3 reads TGCGCCAGCAGCTTCCTCCCGGGAGCTAATGAAAAACTGTTTTTT. The encoded protein is CASSFLPGANEKLFF.

This clone was seen only once. The chain employs TRBV11-3 and TRBJ1-1; D gene unclear. Germline-derived CDR1 and CDR2 are SGHNT and YENEEA. Trimming removed 5 bases from V and 0 bases from J, with 10 bases in between. CDR3 size: 14 residues. CDR3 nucleotides: TGTGCCAGCAGCCTACAGACAATGAACACTGAAGCTTTCTTT. Translating gives CASSLQTMNTEAFF.

This clone came up a few times. V is TRBV28 and J is TRBJ1-3; no clear D gene. Trimming left V 7 bases short and J 0 bases short, with 16 bases between. The germline V gene encodes CDR1 MDHEN and CDR2 SYDVKM. This CDR3 spans 16 amino acids. The CDR3 region has the DNA TGTGCCAGCAAAGAGACGCCAGGCTACTCTGGAAACACCATATATTTT. Translated: CASKETPGYSGNTIYF.

V is TRBV5-1 and J is TRBJ1-1; 11 bases fit TRBD1. This CDR3 spans 16 amino acids. The junction had 6 bases not matched to a gene; V was cut back by 4 bases and J by 1 base. The germline CDR1 and CDR2 sequences are SGHRS and YFSETQ. The CDR3 bases are TGCGCCAGCAGCCCGGACAGGGGGCAGACGAACACTGAAGCTTTCTTT. Translated: CASSPDRGQTNTEAFF.

The rearrangement joins TRBV28 to TRBJ2-7; 10 positions match TRBD2. This CDR3 is built from 13 residues. Germline trimming cut 6 bases from V and 8 bases from J; bases unmatched to any gene: 7. CDR1 and CDR2 from the germline V gene are MDHEN and SYDVKM. The CDR3 region is CASSLLAGDKQYF. The CDR3 nucleotides are TGTGCCAGCAGCCTCCTAGCGGGAGATAAGCAGTACTTC. Full variable domain (remainder filled in from reference TRBV28 and TRBJ2-7): DVKVTQSSRYLVKRTGEKVFLECVQDMDHENMFWYRQDPGLGLRLIYFSYDVKMKEKGDIPEGYSVSREKKERFSLILESASTNQTSMYLCASSLLAGDKQYFGPGTRLTVT.

J is TRBJ1-2 and V is TRBV28; 8 bases line up with TRBD1. Germline trimming cut 8 bases from V and 8 bases from J; bases unmatched to any gene: 4. Germline lookup yields CDR1 MDHEN and CDR2 SYDVKM. The CDR3 sequence is 11 residues long. The CDR3 DNA sequence: TGTGCCAGCGGACAGGGTCAGGGCTACACCTTC. The encoded protein is CASGQGQGYTF.

The V and J genes are TRBV9 and TRBJ2-2, with D perhaps matching TRBD2 (5 bases). Germline CDR1 and CDR2: SGDLS and YYNGEE. The CDR3 extends over 16 amino acids. The ends were cut back, 0 bases at V and 1 base at J, with 10 bases in the middle. The CDR3 region is CASSVAGGQNTGELFF. Here the CDR3 DNA reads TGTGCCAGCAGCGTAGCAGGCGGGCAGAACACCGGGGAGCTGTTTTTT.

This clone was counted once. The V gene is TRBV11-2, the J gene TRBJ2-3; 8 nucleotides agree with TRBD1. Trimming at V came to 3 bases and at J to 4 bases, leaving 6 bases not matched to a gene. CDR3 length: 15 amino acids. The germline V gene encodes CDR1 SGHAT and CDR2 FQNNGV. CDR3 residues: CASSFSDRDSDTQYF. CDR3 nucleotides: TGTGCCAGCAGCTTCTCGGACAGGGATTCAGATACGCAGTATTTT. Combining the CDR3 with reference TRBV11-2 and TRBJ2-3 gives the whole variable domain EAGVAQSPRYKIIEKRQSVAFWCNPISGHATLYWYQQILGQGPKLLIQFQNNGVVDDSQLPKDRFSAERLKGVDSTLKIQPAKLEDSAVYLCASSFSDRDSDTQYFGPGTRLTVL.

This clone was recorded only once. The chain is built from TRBV28 and TRBJ1-5; TRBD1 is a possible D gene (5 bases). Germline values: CDR1 MDHEN, CDR2 SYDVKM. V lost 6 bases and J lost 4, with 10 bases in between. CDR3 length: 13 residues. CDR3 bases: TGTGCCAGCAGGAACCCAGGGAATCAGCCCCAGCATTTT. This sequence encodes CASRNPGNQPQHF.

This chain uses TRBV6-5 with TRBJ2-1, with D unresolved. This CDR3 spans 12 amino acids. Germline lookup yields CDR1 MNHEY and CDR2 SVGAGI. V lost 2 bases to trimming and J lost 5 bases, with 4 bases between them. CDR3 region: CASSYPDNEQFF. The CDR3 DNA sequence: TGTGCCAGCAGTTACCCGGACAATGAGCAGTTCTTC.

The CDR3 nucleotides are TGCGCCAGCAGCTTGGGTGTCGTAGCGGGGGTAGGAGAGACCCAGTACTTC. Its protein product is CASSLGVVAGVGETQYF. The chain has TRBV5-1 and TRBJ2-5; TRBD2 matches 9 bases. Unmatched junction bases numbered 10, after V lost 0 bases and J lost 4 bases. Germline CDR1 SGHRS, CDR2 YFSETQ. The CDR3 loop spans 17 amino acids.

This rearrangement joins TRBV4-1 to TRBJ2-5; maybe TRBD2 (7 bases). V lost 2 bases to trimming and J lost 2 bases, with 15 bases between them. The CDR3 consists of 16 residues. CDR1 is MGHRA and CDR2 is YSYEKL in the germline V gene. CDR3 nucleotide sequence: TGCGCCAGCAGCCAACAAAGGGCGGGGGCACAAGAGACCCAGTACTTC. This encodes CASSQQRAGAQETQYF.

Regarding this clone: Different DNA sequences within this sample yield the same CDR3. The CDR3 DNA sequence: TGTGCCAGCAGCTCCGGGACAGGGGACGAAAAACTGTTTTTT. Translation: CASSSGTGDEKLFF. The rearrangement uses TRBV7-9 and TRBJ1-4; 10 bases are shared with TRBD1. V shed 4 bases, J shed 8 bases, and the junction held 4 bases outside the gene matches. The CDR3 sequence is 14 residues long. Germline lookup yields CDR1 SEHNR and CDR2 FQNEAQ (reference sequence).

This chain connects TRBV28 to TRBJ1-1; possible D gene TRBD1, 6 bases. This CDR3 region has 14 residues. Per germline, CDR1 MDHEN and CDR2 SYDVKM. With 8 bases removed from V and 1 base from J, the gap between germline ends came to 14 bases. Here the CDR3 DNA reads TGTGCCAGCTCCTGGGGGGGCGAGAACACTGAAGCTTTCTTT. Its protein is CASSWGGENTEAFF.

The J gene is TRBJ2-2, the V gene TRBV9, with a possible D match to TRBD2 (5 bases). CDR1 is SGDLS and CDR2 is YYNGEE in the germline V gene. The CDR3 runs to 13 residues. The V and J ends lost 5 bases and 9 bases respectively, with 14 bases between them. The CDR3 region is CASSRDYGRELFF. CDR3 coding DNA: TGTGCCAGCAGTCGAGACTACGGCCGGGAGCTGTTTTTT.

The chain recombines TRBV30 with TRBJ2-5, with 8 nucleotides matching TRBD1. The V segment lost 8 bases and the J segment 5 bases; nucleotides outside the gene matches: 16. CDR1 and CDR2 from the germline V gene are GTSNPN and SVGIG (reference sequence). The length of the CDR3 is 15 residues. CDR3 region: CAGMLGQGGGETQYF. Here the CDR3 DNA reads TGTGCCGGAATGCTCGGACAGGGCGGTGGGGAGACCCAGTACTTC. Drawing the rest from reference TRBV30 and TRBJ2-5, the complete variable domain is SQTIHQWPATLVQPVGSPLSLECTVEGTSNPNLYWYRQAAGRGLQLLFYSVGIGQISSEVPQNLSASRPQDRQFILSSKKLLLSDSGFYLCAGMLGQGGGETQYFGPGTRLLVL.

CDR3 in amino acids: CAITGTGVNEQYF. CDR3 bases: TGTGCCATCACCGGGACAGGGGTAAACGAGCAGTACTTC. The V and J genes are TRBV10-3 and TRBJ2-7, with 10 bases lining up with TRBD1. In germline, CDR1 is ENHRY, CDR2 SYGVKD. The CDR3 spans 13 residues. Germline trimming cut 7 bases from V and 5 bases from J; bases unmatched to any gene: 5.

The gene calls are TRBV5-1 and TRBJ1-2; 10 bases agree with TRBD1. V shed 4 bases and J 2 bases; nucleotides not matched to a gene: 5. The CDR3 contains 15 residues. Germline V gene data show CDR1 as SGHRS and CDR2 as YFSETQ. As DNA, the CDR3 is TGCGCCAGCAGCCCAGGACAGGGGGGGAACTATGGCTACACCTTC. It yields the protein CASSPGQGGNYGYTF.

The rearrangement joins TRBV14 to TRBJ2-1; 11 nucleotides align to TRBD2. With V trimmed by 2 bases and J by 7 bases, 10 bases remained unmatched. Germline-derived CDR1 and CDR2 are SGHDN and FVKESK. The CDR3 consists of 17 residues. This chain's CDR3 is CASSQWGLAGGWNEQFF. CDR3 bases: TGTGCCAGCAGCCAATGGGGGCTAGCGGGAGGTTGGAATGAGCAGTTCTTC.

The chain employs TRBV2 and TRBJ1-1, with no clear D. Trimming took 3 bases from V and 7 from J, leaving 15 bases between them. CDR1 and CDR2 (germline): SNHLY, FYNNEI. The CDR3 has 14 residues. This chain's CDR3 is CASSEGFGASEAFF. For the CDR3, the DNA is TGTGCCAGCAGTGAGGGTTTTGGAGCTAGTGAAGCTTTCTTT. Based on the CDR3 plus reference TRBV2 and TRBJ1-1, the full variable domain is EPEVTQTPSHQVTQMGQEVILRCVPISNHLYFYWYRQILGQKVEFLVSFYNNEISEKSEIFDDQFSVERPDGSNFTLKIRSTKLEDSAMYFCASSEGFGASEAFFGQGTRLTVV.